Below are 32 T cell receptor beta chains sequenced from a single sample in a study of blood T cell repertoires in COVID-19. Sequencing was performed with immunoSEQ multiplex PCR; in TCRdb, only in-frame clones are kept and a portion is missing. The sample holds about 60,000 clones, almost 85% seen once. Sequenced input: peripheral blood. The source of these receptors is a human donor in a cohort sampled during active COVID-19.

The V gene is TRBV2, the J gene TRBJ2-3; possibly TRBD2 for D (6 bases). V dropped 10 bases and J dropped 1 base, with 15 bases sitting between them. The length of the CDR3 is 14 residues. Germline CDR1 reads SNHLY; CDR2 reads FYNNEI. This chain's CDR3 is CATQRGGGTDTQYF. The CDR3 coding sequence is TGTGCCACTCAAAGGGGCGGGGGCACAGATACGCAGTATTTT.

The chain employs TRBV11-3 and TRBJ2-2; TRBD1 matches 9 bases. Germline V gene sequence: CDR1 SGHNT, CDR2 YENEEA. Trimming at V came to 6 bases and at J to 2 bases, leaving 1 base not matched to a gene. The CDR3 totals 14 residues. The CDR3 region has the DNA TGTGCCAGCAGTACAGGGGGCAACACCGGGGAGCTGTTTTTT. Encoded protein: CASSTGGNTGELFF.

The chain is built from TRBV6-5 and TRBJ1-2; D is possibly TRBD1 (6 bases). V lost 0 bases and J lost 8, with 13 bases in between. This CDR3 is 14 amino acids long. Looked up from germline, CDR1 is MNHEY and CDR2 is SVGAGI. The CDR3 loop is CASSYSATGFGYTF. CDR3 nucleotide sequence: TGTGCCAGCAGTTACTCGGCCACAGGGTTCGGCTACACCTTC.

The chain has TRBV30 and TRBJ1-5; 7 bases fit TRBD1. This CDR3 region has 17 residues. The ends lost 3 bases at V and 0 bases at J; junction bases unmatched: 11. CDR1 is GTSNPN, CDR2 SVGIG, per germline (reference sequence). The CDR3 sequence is CAWSPDRTPYSNQPQHF. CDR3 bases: TGTGCCTGGAGCCCGGACAGGACCCCTTATAGCAATCAGCCCCAGCATTTT. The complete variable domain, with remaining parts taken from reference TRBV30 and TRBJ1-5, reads SQTIHQWPATLVQPVGSPLSLECTVEGTSNPNLYWYRQAAGRGLQLLFYSVGIGQISSEVPQNLSASRPQDRQFILSSKKLLLSDSGFYLCAWSPDRTPYSNQPQHFGDGTRLSIL.

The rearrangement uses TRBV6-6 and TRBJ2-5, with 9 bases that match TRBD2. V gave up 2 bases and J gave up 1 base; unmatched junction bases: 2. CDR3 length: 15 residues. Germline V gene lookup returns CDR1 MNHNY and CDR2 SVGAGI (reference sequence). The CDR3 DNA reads TGTGCCAGCAGTTACCTAGCGGGGATCCAAGAGACCCAGTACTTC. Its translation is CASSYLAGIQETQYF.

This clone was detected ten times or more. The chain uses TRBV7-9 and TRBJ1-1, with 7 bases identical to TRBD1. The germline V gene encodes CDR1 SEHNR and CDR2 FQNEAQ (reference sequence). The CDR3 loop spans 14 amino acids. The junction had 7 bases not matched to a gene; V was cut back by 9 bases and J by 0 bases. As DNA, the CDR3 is TGTGCCAGTACGACAGGGCTCATGAACACTGAAGCTTTCTTT. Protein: CASTTGLMNTEAFF.

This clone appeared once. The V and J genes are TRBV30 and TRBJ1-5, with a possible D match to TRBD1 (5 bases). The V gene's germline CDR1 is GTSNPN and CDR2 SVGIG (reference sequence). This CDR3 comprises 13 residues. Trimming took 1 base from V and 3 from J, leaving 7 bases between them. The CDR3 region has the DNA TGTGCCTGGAGTGGACAGTACAATCAGCCCCAGCATTTT. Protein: CAWSGQYNQPQHF.

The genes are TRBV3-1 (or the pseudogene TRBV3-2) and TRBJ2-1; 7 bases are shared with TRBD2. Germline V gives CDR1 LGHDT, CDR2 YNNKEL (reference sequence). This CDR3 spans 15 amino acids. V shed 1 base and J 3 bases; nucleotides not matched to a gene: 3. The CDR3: CASSQAGGRYNEQFF. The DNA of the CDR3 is TGTGCCAGCAGCCAAGCGGGGGGTCGCTACAATGAGCAGTTCTTC.

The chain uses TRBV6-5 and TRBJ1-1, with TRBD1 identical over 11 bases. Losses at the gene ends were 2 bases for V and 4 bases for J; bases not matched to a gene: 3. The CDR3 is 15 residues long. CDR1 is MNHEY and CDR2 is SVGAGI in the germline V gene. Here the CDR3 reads CASSYPGTGGTEAFF. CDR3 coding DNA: TGTGCCAGCAGTTACCCCGGGACAGGGGGCACTGAAGCTTTCTTT.

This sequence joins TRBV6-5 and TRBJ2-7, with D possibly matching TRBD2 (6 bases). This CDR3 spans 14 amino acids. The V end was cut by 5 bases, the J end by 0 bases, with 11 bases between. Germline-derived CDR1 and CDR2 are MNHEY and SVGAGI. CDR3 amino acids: CASSRDFRSYEQYF. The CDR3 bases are TGTGCCAGCAGTCGGGACTTCCGCTCCTACGAGCAGTACTTC.

As DNA, the CDR3 is TGTGCCAGCAGCCCCCCTTTCCGGGCGGGGGGAGAGACCCAGTACTTC. It translates to CASSPPFRAGGETQYF. The genes are TRBV7-9 and TRBJ2-5; 8 nucleotides line up with TRBD2. This CDR3 has 16 residues. V trimming: 5 bases; J trimming: 4 bases; junction bases outside the gene matches: 12. Germline V gene data show CDR1 as SEHNR and CDR2 as FQNEAQ (reference sequence).

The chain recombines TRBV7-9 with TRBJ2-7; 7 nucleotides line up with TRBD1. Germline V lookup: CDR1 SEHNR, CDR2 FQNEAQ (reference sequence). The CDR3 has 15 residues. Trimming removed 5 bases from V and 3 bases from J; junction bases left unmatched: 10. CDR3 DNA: TGTGCCAGCAGCCCCCGCGCAGGGGGTTTCTACGAGCAGTACTTC. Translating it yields CASSPRAGGFYEQYF.

The CDR3 sequence: CASSLAGTGTPSYGYTF. The CDR3 nucleotides are TGCGCCAGCAGCTTGGCAGGGACAGGGACCCCTAGCTATGGCTACACCTTC. The V gene is TRBV5-1, the J gene TRBJ1-2; 9 bases map to TRBD1. Unmatched junction bases numbered 10, after V lost 0 bases and J lost 4 bases. The CDR3 runs to 17 residues. Germline V gene sequence: CDR1 SGHRS, CDR2 YFSETQ.

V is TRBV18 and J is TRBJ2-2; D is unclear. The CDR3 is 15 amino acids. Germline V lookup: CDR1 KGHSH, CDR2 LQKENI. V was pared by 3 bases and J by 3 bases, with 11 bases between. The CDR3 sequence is CASSPREADTGELFF. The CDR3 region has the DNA TGTGCCAGCTCACCGCGTGAGGCGGACACCGGGGAGCTGTTTTTT.

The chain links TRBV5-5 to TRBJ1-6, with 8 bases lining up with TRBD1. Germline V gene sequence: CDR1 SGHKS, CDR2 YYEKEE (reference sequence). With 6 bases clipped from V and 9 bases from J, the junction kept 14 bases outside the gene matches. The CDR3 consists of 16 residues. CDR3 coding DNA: TGTGCCAGCATCCCCAGACCGGGACAGGTATCTTCACCCCTCCACTTT. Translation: CASIPRPGQVSSPLHF.

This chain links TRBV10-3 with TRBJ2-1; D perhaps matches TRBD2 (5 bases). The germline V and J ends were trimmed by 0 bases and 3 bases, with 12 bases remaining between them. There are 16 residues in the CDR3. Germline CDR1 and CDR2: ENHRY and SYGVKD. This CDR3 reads CAISESMAGSYNEQFF. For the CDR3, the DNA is TGTGCCATCAGTGAGTCGATGGCTGGGAGCTACAATGAGCAGTTCTTC.

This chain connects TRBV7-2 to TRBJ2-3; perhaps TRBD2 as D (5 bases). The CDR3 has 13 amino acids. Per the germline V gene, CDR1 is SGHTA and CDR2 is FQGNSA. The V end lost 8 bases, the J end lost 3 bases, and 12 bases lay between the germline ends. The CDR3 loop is CASSAGMTDTQYF. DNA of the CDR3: TGTGCCAGCTCCGCCGGGATGACAGATACGCAGTATTTT.

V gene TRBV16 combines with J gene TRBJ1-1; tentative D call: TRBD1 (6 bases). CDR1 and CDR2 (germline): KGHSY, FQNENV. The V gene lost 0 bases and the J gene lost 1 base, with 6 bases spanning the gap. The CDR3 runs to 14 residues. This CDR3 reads CASSQSDRNTEAFF. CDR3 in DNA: TGTGCCAGCAGCCAATCGGACAGGAACACTGAAGCTTTCTTT.

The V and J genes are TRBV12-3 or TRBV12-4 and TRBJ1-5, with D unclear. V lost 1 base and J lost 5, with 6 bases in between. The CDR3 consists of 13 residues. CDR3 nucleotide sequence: TGTGCCAGCAGTTTAGGGGCAGATCAGCCCCAGCATTTT. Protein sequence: CASSLGADQPQHF.

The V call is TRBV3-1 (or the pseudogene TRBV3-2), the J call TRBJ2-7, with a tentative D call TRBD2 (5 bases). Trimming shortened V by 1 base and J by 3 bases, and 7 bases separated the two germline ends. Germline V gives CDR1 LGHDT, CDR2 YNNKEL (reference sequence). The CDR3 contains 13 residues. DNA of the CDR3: TGTGCCAGCAGCCAAGCGGGGAACTACGAGCAGTACTTC. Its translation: CASSQAGNYEQYF.

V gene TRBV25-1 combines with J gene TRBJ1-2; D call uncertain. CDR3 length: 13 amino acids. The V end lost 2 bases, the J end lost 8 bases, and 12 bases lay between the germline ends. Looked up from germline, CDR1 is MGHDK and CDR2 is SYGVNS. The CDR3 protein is CASSEGRGGGYTF. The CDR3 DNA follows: TGTGCCAGCAGTGAAGGGCGGGGTGGCGGCTACACCTTC.

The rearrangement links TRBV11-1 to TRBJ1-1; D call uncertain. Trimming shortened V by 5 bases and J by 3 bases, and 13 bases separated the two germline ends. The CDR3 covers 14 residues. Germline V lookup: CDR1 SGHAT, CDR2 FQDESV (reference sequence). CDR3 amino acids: CASSRRQAHTEAFF. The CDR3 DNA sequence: TGTGCCAGCAGCCGCAGGCAGGCTCACACTGAAGCTTTCTTT.

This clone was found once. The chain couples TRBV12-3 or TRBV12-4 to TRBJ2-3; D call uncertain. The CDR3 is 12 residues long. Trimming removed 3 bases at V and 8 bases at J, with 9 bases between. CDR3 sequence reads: CASSLFGSTQYF. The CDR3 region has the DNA TGTGCCAGCAGTTTGTTTGGCTCTACGCAGTATTTT.

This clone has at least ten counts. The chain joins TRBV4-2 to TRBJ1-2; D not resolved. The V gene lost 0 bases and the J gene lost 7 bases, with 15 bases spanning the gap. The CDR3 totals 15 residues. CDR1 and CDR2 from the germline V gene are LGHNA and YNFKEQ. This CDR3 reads CASSQDIARRPGYTF. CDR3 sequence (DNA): TGTGCCAGCAGCCAAGATATCGCTCGGCGGCCTGGCTACACCTTC.

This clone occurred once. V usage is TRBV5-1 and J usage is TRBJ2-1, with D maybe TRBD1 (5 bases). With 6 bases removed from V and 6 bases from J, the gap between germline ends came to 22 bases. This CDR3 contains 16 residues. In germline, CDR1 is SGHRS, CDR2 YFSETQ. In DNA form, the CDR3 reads TGCGCCAGCACTGAAGGGGCCCTAGGGTCAGCCAATGAGCAGTTCTTC. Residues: CASTEGALGSANEQFF.

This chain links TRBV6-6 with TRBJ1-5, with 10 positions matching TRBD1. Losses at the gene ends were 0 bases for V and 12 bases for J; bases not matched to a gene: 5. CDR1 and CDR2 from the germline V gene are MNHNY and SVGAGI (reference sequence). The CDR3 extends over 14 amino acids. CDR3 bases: TGTGCCAGCAGTTACTCCCTCGACAGGGGGCTCCAGCATTTT. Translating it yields CASSYSLDRGLQHF.

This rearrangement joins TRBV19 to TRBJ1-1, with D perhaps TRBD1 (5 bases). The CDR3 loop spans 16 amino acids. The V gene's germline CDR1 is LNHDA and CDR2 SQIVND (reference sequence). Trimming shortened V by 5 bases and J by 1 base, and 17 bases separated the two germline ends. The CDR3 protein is CASSSGTFAWNTEAFF. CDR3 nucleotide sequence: TGTGCCAGTAGTTCCGGGACTTTCGCGTGGAACACTGAAGCTTTCTTT.

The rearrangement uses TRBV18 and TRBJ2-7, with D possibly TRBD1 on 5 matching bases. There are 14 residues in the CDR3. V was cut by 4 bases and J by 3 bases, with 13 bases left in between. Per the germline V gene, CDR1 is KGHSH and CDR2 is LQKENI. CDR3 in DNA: TGTGCCAGCTCACAAACAGGAAACTACTACGAGCAGTACTTC. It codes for CASSQTGNYYEQYF.

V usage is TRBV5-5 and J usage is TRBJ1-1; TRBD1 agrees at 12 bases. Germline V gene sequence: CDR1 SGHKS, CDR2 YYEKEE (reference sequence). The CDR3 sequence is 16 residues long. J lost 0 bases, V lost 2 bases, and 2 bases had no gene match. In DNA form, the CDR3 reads TGTGCCAGCAGCTTTGGGACAGGGGGCATGAACACTGAAGCTTTCTTT. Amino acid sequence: CASSFGTGGMNTEAFF.

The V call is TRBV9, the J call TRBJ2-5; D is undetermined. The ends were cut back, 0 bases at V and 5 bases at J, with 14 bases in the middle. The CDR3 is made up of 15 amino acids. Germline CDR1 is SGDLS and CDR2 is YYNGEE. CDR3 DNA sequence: TGTGCCAGCAGCGTAGTAGTAGCTAGATGGGAGACCCAGTACTTC. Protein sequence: CASSVVVARWETQYF.

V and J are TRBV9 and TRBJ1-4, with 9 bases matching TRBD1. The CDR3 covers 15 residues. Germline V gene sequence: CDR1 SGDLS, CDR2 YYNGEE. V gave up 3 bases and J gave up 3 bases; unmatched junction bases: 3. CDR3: CASSGGQGANEKLFF. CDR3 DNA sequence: TGTGCCAGCAGCGGGGGACAGGGTGCTAATGAAAAACTGTTTTTT.

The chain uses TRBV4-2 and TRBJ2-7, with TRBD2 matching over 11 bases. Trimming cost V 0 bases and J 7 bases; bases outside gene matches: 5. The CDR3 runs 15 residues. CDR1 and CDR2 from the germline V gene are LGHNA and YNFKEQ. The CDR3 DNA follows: TGTGCCAGCAGCCAAGAACGACTAGCGGGGTGGGAGCAGTACTTC. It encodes CASSQERLAGWEQYF.